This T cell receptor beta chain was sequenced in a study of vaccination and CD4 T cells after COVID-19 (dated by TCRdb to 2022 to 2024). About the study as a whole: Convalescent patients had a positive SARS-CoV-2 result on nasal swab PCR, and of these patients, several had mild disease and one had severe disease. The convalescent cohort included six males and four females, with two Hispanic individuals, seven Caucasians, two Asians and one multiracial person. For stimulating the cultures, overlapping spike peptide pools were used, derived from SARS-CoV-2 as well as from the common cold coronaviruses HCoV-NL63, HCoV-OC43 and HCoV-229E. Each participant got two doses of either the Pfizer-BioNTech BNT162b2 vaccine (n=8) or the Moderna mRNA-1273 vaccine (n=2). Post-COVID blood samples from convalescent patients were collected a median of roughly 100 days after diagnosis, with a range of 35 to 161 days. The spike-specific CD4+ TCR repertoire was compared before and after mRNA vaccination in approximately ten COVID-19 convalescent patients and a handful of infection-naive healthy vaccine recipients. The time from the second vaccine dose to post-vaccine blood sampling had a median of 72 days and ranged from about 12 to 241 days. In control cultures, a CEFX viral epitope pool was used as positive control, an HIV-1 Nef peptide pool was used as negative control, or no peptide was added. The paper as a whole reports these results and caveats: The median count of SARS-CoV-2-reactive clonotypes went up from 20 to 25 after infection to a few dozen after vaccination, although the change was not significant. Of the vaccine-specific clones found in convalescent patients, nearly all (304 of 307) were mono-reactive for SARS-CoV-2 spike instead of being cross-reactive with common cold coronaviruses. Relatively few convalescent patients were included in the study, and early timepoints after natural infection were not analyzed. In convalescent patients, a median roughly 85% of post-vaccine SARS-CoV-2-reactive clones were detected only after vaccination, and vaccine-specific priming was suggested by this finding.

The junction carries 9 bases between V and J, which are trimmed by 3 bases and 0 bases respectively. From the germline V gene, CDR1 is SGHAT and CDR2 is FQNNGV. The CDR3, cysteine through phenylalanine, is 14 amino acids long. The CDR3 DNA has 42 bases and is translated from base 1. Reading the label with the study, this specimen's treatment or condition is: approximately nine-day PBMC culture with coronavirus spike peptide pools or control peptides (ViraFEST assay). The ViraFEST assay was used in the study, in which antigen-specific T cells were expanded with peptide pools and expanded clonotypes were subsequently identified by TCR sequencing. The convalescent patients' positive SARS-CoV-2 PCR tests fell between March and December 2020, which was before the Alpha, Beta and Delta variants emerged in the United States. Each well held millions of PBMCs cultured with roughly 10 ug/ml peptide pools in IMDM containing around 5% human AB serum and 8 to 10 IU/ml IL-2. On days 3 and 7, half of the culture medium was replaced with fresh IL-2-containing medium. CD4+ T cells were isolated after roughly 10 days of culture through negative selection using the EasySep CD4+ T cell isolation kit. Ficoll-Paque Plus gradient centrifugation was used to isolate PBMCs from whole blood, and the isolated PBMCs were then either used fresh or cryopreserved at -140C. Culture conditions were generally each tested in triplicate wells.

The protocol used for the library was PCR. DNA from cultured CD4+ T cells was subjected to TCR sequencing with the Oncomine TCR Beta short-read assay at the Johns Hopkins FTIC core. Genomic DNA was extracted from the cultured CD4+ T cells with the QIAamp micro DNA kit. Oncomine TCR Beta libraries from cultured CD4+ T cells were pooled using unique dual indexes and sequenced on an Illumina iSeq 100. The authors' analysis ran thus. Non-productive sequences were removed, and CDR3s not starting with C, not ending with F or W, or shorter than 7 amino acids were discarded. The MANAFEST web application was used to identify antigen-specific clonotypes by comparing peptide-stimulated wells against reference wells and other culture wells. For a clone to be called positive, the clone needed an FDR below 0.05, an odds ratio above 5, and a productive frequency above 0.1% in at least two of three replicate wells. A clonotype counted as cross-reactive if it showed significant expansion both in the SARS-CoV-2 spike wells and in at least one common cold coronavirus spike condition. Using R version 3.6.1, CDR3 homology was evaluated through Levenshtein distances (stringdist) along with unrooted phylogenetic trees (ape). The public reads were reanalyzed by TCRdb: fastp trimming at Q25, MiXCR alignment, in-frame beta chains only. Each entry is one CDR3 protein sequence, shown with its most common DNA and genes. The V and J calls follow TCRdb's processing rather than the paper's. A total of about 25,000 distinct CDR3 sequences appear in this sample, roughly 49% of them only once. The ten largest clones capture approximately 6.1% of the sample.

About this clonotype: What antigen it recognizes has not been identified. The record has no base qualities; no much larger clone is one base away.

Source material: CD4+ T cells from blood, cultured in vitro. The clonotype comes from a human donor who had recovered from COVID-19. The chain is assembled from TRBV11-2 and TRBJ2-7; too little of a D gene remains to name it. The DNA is TGTGCCAGCAGCTTGGCTACTTTCTCCTACGAGCAGTACTTC. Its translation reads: CASSLATFSYEQYF.